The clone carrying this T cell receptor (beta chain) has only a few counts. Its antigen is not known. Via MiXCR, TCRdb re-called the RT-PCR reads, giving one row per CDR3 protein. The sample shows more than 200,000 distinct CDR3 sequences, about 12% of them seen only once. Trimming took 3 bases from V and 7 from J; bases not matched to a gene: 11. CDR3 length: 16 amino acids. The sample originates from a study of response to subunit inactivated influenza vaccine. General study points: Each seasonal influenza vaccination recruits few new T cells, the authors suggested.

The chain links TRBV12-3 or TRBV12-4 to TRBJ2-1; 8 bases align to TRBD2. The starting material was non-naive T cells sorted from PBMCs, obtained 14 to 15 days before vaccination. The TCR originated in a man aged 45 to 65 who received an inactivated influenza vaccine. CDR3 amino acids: CASSLTVAGLNNEQFF. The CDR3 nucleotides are TGTGCCAGCAGTTTGACGGTAGCGGGGTTGAATAATGAGCAGTTCTTC.